Listed below are T cell receptor beta chains from one sample, sequenced in a study of blood T cell repertoires in COVID-19. Profiled with immunoSEQ multiplex PCR; TCRdb holds only in-frame clones, not every one. In the table there are about 400,000 clones, 86% of which are singletons. The specimen sequenced was peripheral blood. These receptors were collected from a woman in her thirties with active or convalescent COVID-19. CDR3s include the opening cysteine and the closing phenylalanine or tryptophan. A D gene is named only where the DNA matches it firmly. Clone size is stated in some rows and not others, as once, few, many or a class when expanded.

clone_size: -
d_call: -
v_call: TRBV5-8
j_call: TRBJ1-5
cdr3_aa: CASSFQAGRYQPQHF
cdr3_nt: TGTGCCAGCAGCTTCCAGGCAGGCCGCTATCAGCCCCAGCATTTT

clone_size: once
d_call: -
v_call: TRBV5-1
j_call: TRBJ2-7
cdr3_aa: CASSLAGPGAYEQYF
cdr3_nt: TGCGCCAGCAGCTTGGCCGGCCCAGGGGCCTACGAGCAGTACTTC

clone_size: -
d_call: TRBD2
v_call: TRBV7-2
j_call: TRBJ2-1
cdr3_aa: CASSPVRGSSYNEQFF
cdr3_nt: TGTGCCAGCAGCCCCGTCCGCGGGAGCTCCTACAATGAGCAGTTCTTC

clone_size: -
d_call: TRBD2
v_call: TRBV5-5
j_call: TRBJ2-1
cdr3_aa: CASRNAPGLAGDSNEQFF
cdr3_nt: TGTGCCAGCAGAAATGCCCCGGGACTAGCGGGGGATTCCAATGAGCAGTTCTTC

clone_size: -
d_call: TRBD1
v_call: TRBV19
j_call: TRBJ1-6
cdr3_aa: CASSIQGGGSPLHF
cdr3_nt: TGTGCCAGTAGTATCCAGGGGGGTGGTTCACCCCTCCACTTT

clone_size: -
d_call: -
v_call: TRBV25-1
j_call: TRBJ1-1
cdr3_aa: CASSLPGGEAFF
cdr3_nt: TGTGCCAGCAGTCTCCCGGGGGGTGAAGCTTTCTTT

clone_size: -
d_call: -
v_call: TRBV19
j_call: TRBJ2-2
cdr3_aa: CASRGVSGELFF
cdr3_nt: TGTGCCAGCCGCGGGGTCTCCGGGGAGCTGTTTTTT

clone_size: -
d_call: TRBD2
v_call: TRBV27
j_call: TRBJ2-5
cdr3_aa: CASSFGLAGGWETQYF
cdr3_nt: TGTGCCAGCAGTTTCGGACTAGCGGGAGGATGGGAGACCCAGTACTTC

clone_size: -
d_call: -
v_call: TRBV12-3/TRBV12-4
j_call: TRBJ1-1
cdr3_aa: CASSPDRSEAFF
cdr3_nt: TGTGCCAGCAGCCCCGACAGAAGTGAAGCTTTCTTT

clone_size: -
d_call: -
v_call: TRBV10-3
j_call: TRBJ1-4
cdr3_aa: CAISEEGATNEKLFF
cdr3_nt: TGTGCCATCAGTGAGGAGGGGGCAACTAATGAAAAACTGTTTTTT

clone_size: -
d_call: -
v_call: TRBV19
j_call: TRBJ1-5
cdr3_aa: CASSMSGGPNQPQHF
cdr3_nt: TGTGCCAGTAGTATGTCGGGGGGCCCTAATCAGCCCCAGCATTTT

clone_size: -
d_call: -
v_call: TRBV2
j_call: TRBJ2-2
cdr3_aa: CASSEQGTGELFF
cdr3_nt: TGTGCCAGCAGCGAACAGGGCACCGGGGAGCTGTTTTTT

clone_size: -
d_call: -
v_call: TRBV5-1
j_call: TRBJ2-5
cdr3_aa: CASSFSGAGETQYF
cdr3_nt: TGCGCCAGCAGCTTCTCGGGAGCGGGAGAGACCCAGTACTTC

clone_size: -
d_call: -
v_call: TRBV19
j_call: TRBJ1-5
cdr3_aa: CASSIRIGGNQPQHF
cdr3_nt: TGTGCCAGTAGTATAAGAATAGGAGGCAATCAGCCCCAGCATTTT

clone_size: -
d_call: TRBD1
v_call: TRBV19
j_call: TRBJ2-4
cdr3_aa: CASSPPDRALSPTDF
cdr3_nt: TGTGCCAGTAGTCCCCCTGACAGGGCCCTCTCTCCAACGGACTTC

clone_size: -
d_call: -
v_call: TRBV10-3
j_call: TRBJ1-2
cdr3_aa: CAISVDPSGKTNYGYTF
cdr3_nt: TGTGCCATCAGTGTTGATCCATCAGGGAAAACTAACTATGGCTACACCTTC

clone_size: once
d_call: -
v_call: TRBV19
j_call: TRBJ2-7
cdr3_aa: CASRGGSPYEQYF
cdr3_nt: TGTGCCAGTAGAGGAGGCTCCCCCTACGAGCAGTACTTC

clone_size: -
d_call: TRBD1
v_call: TRBV30
j_call: TRBJ1-1
cdr3_aa: CAWKGTGHTEAFF
cdr3_nt: TGTGCCTGGAAAGGGACAGGGCACACTGAAGCTTTCTTT

clone_size: -
d_call: -
v_call: TRBV2
j_call: TRBJ2-7
cdr3_aa: CASSEEAGPLF
cdr3_nt: TGTGCCAGCAGTGAAGAGGCAGGGCCCCTCTTC

clone_size: -
d_call: TRBD2
v_call: TRBV7-8
j_call: TRBJ2-1
cdr3_aa: CASSLASTGLARNEQFF
cdr3_nt: TGTGCCAGCAGCTTAGCCTCCACGGGACTAGCGCGCAATGAGCAGTTCTTC

clone_size: once
d_call: TRBD1
v_call: TRBV7-2
j_call: TRBJ1-6
cdr3_aa: CASTPGRDRGKSLHF
cdr3_nt: TGTGCCAGCACCCCCGGCCGGGACAGGGGCAAGTCCCTCCACTTT

clone_size: -
d_call: -
v_call: TRBV7-2
j_call: TRBJ1-1
cdr3_aa: CASSYSRAGGKAFF
cdr3_nt: TGTGCCAGCAGCTACTCCAGGGCCGGGGGGAAAGCTTTCTTT

clone_size: -
d_call: -
v_call: TRBV3-1/TRBV3-2
j_call: TRBJ1-2
cdr3_aa: CASSLREEGRGYTF
cdr3_nt: TGTGCCAGCAGCCTCCGGGAAGAGGGTCGTGGCTACACCTTC

clone_size: -
d_call: TRBD1
v_call: TRBV6-1
j_call: TRBJ1-5
cdr3_aa: CASSETGSGNQPQHF
cdr3_nt: TGTGCCAGCAGTGAGACAGGGTCTGGCAATCAGCCCCAGCATTTT